This TCR beta chain was observed in a study of cytomegalovirus exposure and HLA in healthy donors. Study-wide context: Clustering assigned over 70% of the approximately 400 genotyped donors to the Caucasian-associated ancestry cluster.

A multiplex PCR was run with 60 Vbeta primers and 13 Jbeta primers. Assay used: immunoSEQ multiplex PCR; TCRdb lists only in-frame clones, some missing. This sample yields roughly 180,000 clones, of which approximately 81% are seen a single time; around 1% belongs to the top ten. The CDR3 loop spans 15 amino acids. The ends lost 1 base at V and 5 bases at J; junction bases unmatched: 2. Germline V CDR1 and CDR2: MDHEN, SYDVKM. The genes are TRBV28 and TRBJ2-3, with 11 bases lining up with TRBD2. The sequence was collected from a man aged 25 to 40 in good health and CMV-seronegative. The sample taken for sequencing was PBMCs. DNA for the CDR3: TGTGCCAGCAGTTTATTACTAGCGGGAGAAGATACGCAGTATTTT. Protein sequence: CASSLLLAGEDTQYF.